Presented here are 14 T cell receptor beta chains from one specimen sequenced in a study of neoadjuvant anti-PD-1 for oral cavity cancer. Clones were read by immunoSEQ multiplex PCR, and TCRdb kept only the in-frame ones, dropping some. The data contain roughly 10,000 clones, about 51% of them singletons. The sequenced sample was tumor tissue, obtained before nivolumab (anti-PD-1) treatment. All receptors derive from a person between 40 and 80 years old with oral cavity squamous cell carcinoma.

This clone was seen a handful of times. V gene TRBV6-6 combines with J gene TRBJ1-1; no definite D call. The V and J ends lost 6 bases and 4 bases respectively, with 9 bases between them. The CDR3 is 12 amino acids. From germline, CDR1 is MNHNY and CDR2 SVGAGI (reference sequence). CDR3 sequence reads: CASSPWGTEAFF. The CDR3 DNA is TGTGCCAGCAGCCCCTGGGGCACTGAAGCTTTCTTT.

V usage is TRBV30 and J usage is TRBJ1-1; D call uncertain. CDR3 length equals 12 residues. Germline CDR1 GTSNPN, CDR2 SVGIG (reference sequence). Trimming took off 3 bases at V and 1 base at J, with 6 bases between the two ends. CDR3 sequence reads: CAWRRENTEAFF. The CDR3 DNA reads TGTGCCTGGAGACGGGAGAACACTGAAGCTTTCTTT. The whole variable domain, remainder taken from reference TRBV30 and TRBJ1-1, is SQTIHQWPATLVQPVGSPLSLECTVEGTSNPNLYWYRQAAGRGLQLLFYSVGIGQISSEVPQNLSASRPQDRQFILSSKKLLLSDSGFYLCAWRRENTEAFFGQGTRLTVV.

The V gene is TRBV2, the J gene TRBJ2-2; D unclear. Per the germline V gene, CDR1 is SNHLY and CDR2 is FYNNEI. The CDR3 sequence is 13 residues long. V lost 4 bases, J lost 2 bases, and 5 bases lay in between. The CDR3 protein is CASSVINTGELFF. DNA of the CDR3: TGTGCCAGCAGTGTTATAAACACCGGGGAGCTGTTTTTT.

This clone was counted between two and nine times. The V gene is TRBV6-1, the J gene TRBJ2-3; D might be TRBD2 (5 bases). The V gene's germline CDR1 is MNHNS and CDR2 SASEGT. V lost 11 bases and J lost 4, with 10 bases in between. The CDR3 runs 11 residues. The CDR3 protein is CAAVGADTQYF. The CDR3 region has the DNA TGTGCCGCTGTCGGGGCAGATACGCAGTATTTT.

This clone is large. The CDR3, as DNA: TGCGCCAGCAGCCAAGGTGACAGGGGCTATTACAATGAGCAGTTCTTC. Protein sequence: CASSQGDRGYYNEQFF. The gene calls are TRBV4-3 and TRBJ2-1; TRBD1 matches 8 bases. The CDR3 sequence is 16 residues long. J was trimmed by 4 bases and V by 1 base; bases with no gene match: 6. In germline, CDR1 is LGHNA, CDR2 YSLEER.

V usage is TRBV7-2 and J usage is TRBJ1-4, with unresolved D. The CDR3 spans 15 residues. V gave up 0 bases and J gave up 8 bases, with 13 bases separating them. Germline lookup yields CDR1 SGHTA and CDR2 FQGNSA. CDR3 region: CASSLALFGREKLFF. For the CDR3, the DNA is TGTGCCAGCAGCTTAGCACTCTTCGGTAGGGAAAAACTGTTTTTT.

The chain combines TRBV6-1 with TRBJ2-7, with 8 bases that match TRBD2. The V and J ends lost 5 bases and 1 base, in that order; junction bases with no gene match: 7. Germline CDR1 is MNHNS and CDR2 is SASEGT. The CDR3 runs to 15 residues. CDR3 in DNA: TGTGCCAGCAGTTCCGGGACTAGGGGGTCCTACGAGCAGTACTTC. Translating it yields CASSSGTRGSYEQYF.

V is TRBV19 and J is TRBJ2-2, with TRBD1 identical over 7 bases. The CDR3 is 17 amino acids. The germline V gene has CDR1 LNHDA and CDR2 SQIVND (reference sequence). Trimming removed 1 base from V and 5 bases from J; junction bases left unmatched: 10. The CDR3 spells CASSIGAGTALTGELFF. The CDR3 nucleotides read TGTGCCAGTAGTATAGGCGCCGGGACAGCCCTAACCGGGGAGCTGTTTTTT.

The genes are TRBV27 and TRBJ2-7; 15 bases line up with TRBD2. The trim removed 5 bases at V and 6 bases at J, leaving 11 bases unmatched. CDR3 length: 17 residues. Germline V lookup: CDR1 MNHEY, CDR2 SMNVEV (reference sequence). This CDR3 is CASSRGTSGGSSGEQYF. The CDR3 region has the DNA TGTGCCAGCAGTAGAGGGACTAGCGGGGGGTCCTCAGGCGAGCAGTACTTC.

The chain links TRBV27 to TRBJ1-4; D not resolved. This CDR3 spans 14 amino acids. Trimming removed 2 bases at V and 8 bases at J, with 12 bases between. Germline loops: CDR1 MNHEY, CDR2 SMNVEV (reference sequence). CDR3: CASSLKGRWEKLFF. The CDR3 DNA is TGTGCCAGCAGTTTAAAAGGACGGTGGGAAAAACTGTTTTTT. The full variable domain, rest sourced from reference TRBV27 and TRBJ1-4, is EAQVTQNPRYLITVTGKKLTVTCSQNMNHEYMSWYRQDPGLGLRQIYYSMNVEVTDKGDVPEGYKVSRKEKRNFPLILESPSPNQTSLYFCASSLKGRWEKLFFGSGTQLSVL.

This clone was seen a few times. V gene TRBV30 combines with J gene TRBJ1-6, with 8 positions matching TRBD1. This CDR3 has 14 residues. V gave up 3 bases and J gave up 5 bases; unmatched junction bases: 3. CDR1 GTSNPN and CDR2 SVGIG come from the germline V gene (reference sequence). Here the CDR3 reads CAWSMGQDNSPLHF. DNA of the CDR3: TGTGCCTGGAGCATGGGACAGGATAATTCACCCCTCCACTTT.

The V and J genes are TRBV6-1 and TRBJ2-1; TRBD2 matches 8 bases. V was clipped by 2 bases and J by 5 bases; unmatched bases: 11. Germline CDR1 is MNHNS and CDR2 is SASEGT. The CDR3 loop spans 17 amino acids. As DNA, the CDR3 is TGTGCCAGCAGTGAAAATCCCCCGGGGGGGCCCCACAATGAGCAGTTCTTC. This sequence encodes CASSENPPGGPHNEQFF.

This clone was detected only a few times. The gene calls are TRBV11-2 and TRBJ1-6, with D tentatively TRBD1 (6 bases). This CDR3 region has 14 residues. Trimming stripped 6 bases from V and 6 bases from J, with 12 bases between. Germline lookup yields CDR1 SGHAT and CDR2 FQNNGV. CDR3 DNA sequence: TGTGCCAGCAGACAGGGTATTCGTAATTCACCCCTCCACTTT. It is translated as CASRQGIRNSPLHF.

The J gene is TRBJ2-7, the V gene TRBV6-5; D is undetermined. This CDR3 is 13 amino acids long. The germline V gene encodes CDR1 MNHEY and CDR2 SVGAGI. V lost 0 bases to trimming and J lost 0 bases, with 3 bases between them. The CDR3 DNA follows: TGTGCCAGCAGTTACTCAACCTCCTACGAGCAGTACTTC. Translation: CASSYSTSYEQYF.